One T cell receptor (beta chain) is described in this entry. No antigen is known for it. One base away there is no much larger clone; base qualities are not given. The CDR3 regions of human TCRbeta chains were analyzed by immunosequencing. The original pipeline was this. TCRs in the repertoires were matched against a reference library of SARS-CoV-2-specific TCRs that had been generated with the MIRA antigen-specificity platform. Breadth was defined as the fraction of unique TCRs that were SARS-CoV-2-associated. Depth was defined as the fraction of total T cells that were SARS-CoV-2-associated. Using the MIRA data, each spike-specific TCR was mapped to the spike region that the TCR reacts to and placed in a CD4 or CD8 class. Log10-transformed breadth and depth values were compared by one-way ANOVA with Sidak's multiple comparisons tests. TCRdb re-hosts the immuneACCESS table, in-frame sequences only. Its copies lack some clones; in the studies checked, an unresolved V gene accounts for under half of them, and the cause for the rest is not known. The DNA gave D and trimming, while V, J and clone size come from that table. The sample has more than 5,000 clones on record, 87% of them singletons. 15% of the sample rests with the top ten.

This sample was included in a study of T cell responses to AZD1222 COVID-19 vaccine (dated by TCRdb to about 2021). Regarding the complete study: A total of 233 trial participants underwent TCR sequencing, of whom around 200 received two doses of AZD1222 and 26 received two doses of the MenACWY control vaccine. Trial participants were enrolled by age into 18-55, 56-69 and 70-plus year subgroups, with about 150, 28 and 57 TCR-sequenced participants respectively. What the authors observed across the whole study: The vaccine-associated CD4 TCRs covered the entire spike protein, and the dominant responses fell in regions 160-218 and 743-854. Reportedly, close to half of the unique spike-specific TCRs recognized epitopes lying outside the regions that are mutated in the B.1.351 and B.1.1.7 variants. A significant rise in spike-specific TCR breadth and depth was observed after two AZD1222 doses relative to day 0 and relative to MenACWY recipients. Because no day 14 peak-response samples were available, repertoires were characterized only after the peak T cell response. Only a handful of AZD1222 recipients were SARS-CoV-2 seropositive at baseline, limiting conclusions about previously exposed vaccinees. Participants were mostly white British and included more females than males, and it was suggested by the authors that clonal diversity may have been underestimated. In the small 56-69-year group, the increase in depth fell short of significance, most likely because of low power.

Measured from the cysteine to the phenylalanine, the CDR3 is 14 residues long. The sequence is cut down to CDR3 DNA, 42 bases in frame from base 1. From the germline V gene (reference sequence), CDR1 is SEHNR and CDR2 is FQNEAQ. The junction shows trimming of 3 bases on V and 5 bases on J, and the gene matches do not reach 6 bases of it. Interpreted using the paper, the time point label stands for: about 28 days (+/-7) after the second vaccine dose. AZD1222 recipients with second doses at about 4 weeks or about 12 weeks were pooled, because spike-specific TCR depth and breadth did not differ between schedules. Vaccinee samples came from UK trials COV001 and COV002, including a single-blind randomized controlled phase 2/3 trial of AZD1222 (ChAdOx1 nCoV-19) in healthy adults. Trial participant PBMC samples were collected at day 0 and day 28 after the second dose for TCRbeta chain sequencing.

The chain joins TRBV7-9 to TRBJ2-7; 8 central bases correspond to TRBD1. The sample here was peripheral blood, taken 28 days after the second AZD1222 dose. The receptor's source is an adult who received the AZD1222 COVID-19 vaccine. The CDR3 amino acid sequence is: CASSFWTGNDEQYF. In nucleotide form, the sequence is TGTGCCAGCAGCTTCTGGACAGGGAACGACGAGCAGTACTTC.